The rows below give T cell receptor beta chains drawn from one sample of a study of CD8 T cells in Susac syndrome. One entry per CDR3 protein, called by TCRdb with MiXCR from the immunoSEQ multiplex PCR reads. The sample lists approximately 180,000 distinct CDR3 sequences, 90% to 95% occurring once. The specimen was CD4+ T cells from PBMCs. The receptors come from a human donor with multiple sclerosis. Both conserved end residues are part of each CDR3. The D gene is left open where the match is weak. Not all rows give a size; the values are once, few, many and, for expanded clones, a class.

CDR3 DNA: TGCGCCAGCAGCTTGACTTCCAATGAGCAGTTCTTC
CDR3 protein: CASSLTSNEQFF
V gene: TRBV5-1
J gene: TRBJ2-1
clone size: .
D gene: .

CDR3 DNA: TGCGCCAGCAGCCCCCTCGCGGGGGGGGGCTCCTACAATGAGCAGTTCTTC
CDR3 protein: CASSPLAGGGSYNEQFF
V gene: TRBV4-3
J gene: TRBJ2-1
clone size: .
D gene: TRBD2

CDR3 DNA: TGTGCCAGCTCACCATTAGGGACAGTCACCTACGAGCAGTACTTC
CDR3 protein: CASSPLGTVTYEQYF
V gene: TRBV18
J gene: TRBJ2-7
clone size: .
D gene: TRBD1

CDR3 DNA: TGTGCCAGCAGTCCCGGACAGGGATTCCACGAGCAGTACTTC
CDR3 protein: CASSPGQGFHEQYF
V gene: TRBV6-5
J gene: TRBJ2-7
clone size: once
D gene: TRBD1

CDR3 DNA: TGTGCCAGCAGCTACGCCGGCGACCGCACAGATACGCAGTATTTT
CDR3 protein: CASSYAGDRTDTQYF
V gene: TRBV11-1
J gene: TRBJ2-3
clone size: .
D gene: .

CDR3 DNA: TGTGCCAGCAGCTACCAATCCTACGAGCAGTACTTC
CDR3 protein: CASSYQSYEQYF
V gene: TRBV2
J gene: TRBJ2-7
clone size: .
D gene: .

CDR3 DNA: TGTGCCAGCAGTGAGGATTTAGGTGTCCCCGGGGAGCTGTTTTTT
CDR3 protein: CASSEDLGVPGELFF
V gene: TRBV2
J gene: TRBJ2-2
clone size: .
D gene: .

CDR3 DNA: TGTGCCAGCAGCTTAAGCCTATTCGGAGAGACCCAGTACTTC
CDR3 protein: CASSLSLFGETQYF
V gene: TRBV7-3
J gene: TRBJ2-5
clone size: .
D gene: .

CDR3 DNA: TGTGCCACCAGCAGAGCCTTTGGACAGGGGGCGCGCGGCACTGAAGCTTTCTTT
CDR3 protein: CATSRAFGQGARGTEAFF
V gene: TRBV15
J gene: TRBJ1-1
clone size: .
D gene: TRBD1

CDR3 DNA: TGTGCCAGCAGACCTAGCGATTCCAACAATGAGCAGTTCTTC
CDR3 protein: CASRPSDSNNEQFF
V gene: TRBV11-2
J gene: TRBJ2-1
clone size: .
D gene: .

CDR3 DNA: TGCAGTGCTAGTGACACCAGTCAAGAGACCCAGTACTTC
CDR3 protein: CSASDTSQETQYF
V gene: TRBV20-1
J gene: TRBJ2-5
clone size: .
D gene: .

CDR3 DNA: TGCGCCAGCAGCCAAGACATGAGCGTCCAAGAGACCCAGTACTTC
CDR3 protein: CASSQDMSVQETQYF
V gene: TRBV4-3
J gene: TRBJ2-5
clone size: once
D gene: .

CDR3 DNA: TGTGCCAGCAGTTACGTTGCAGGGGGCGGGAAGACCCAGTACTTC
CDR3 protein: CASSYVAGGGKTQYF
V gene: TRBV6-2/TRBV6-3
J gene: TRBJ2-5
clone size: .
D gene: TRBD1

CDR3 DNA: TGCAGTGCTAGAGATCTTTTGAGGGGGGGAAATCAGCCCCAGCATTTT
CDR3 protein: CSARDLLRGGNQPQHF
V gene: TRBV20-1
J gene: TRBJ1-5
clone size: .
D gene: .

CDR3 DNA: TGTGCCAGCAGCGTAGGACTAACTACCTACGAGCAGTACTTC
CDR3 protein: CASSVGLTTYEQYF
V gene: TRBV9
J gene: TRBJ2-7
clone size: .
D gene: .

CDR3 DNA: TGTGCCAGCAGCCAAGCTAGCGGGAGGTTCCAAGAGACCCAGTACTTC
CDR3 protein: CASSQASGRFQETQYF
V gene: TRBV7-8
J gene: TRBJ2-5
clone size: .
D gene: TRBD2

CDR3 DNA: TGCAGTGCTCAGCGGGAGTACAATGAGCAGTTCTTC
CDR3 protein: CSAQREYNEQFF
V gene: TRBV20-1
J gene: TRBJ2-1
clone size: once
D gene: TRBD2

CDR3 DNA: TGCAGTGCAAGTCCAGCGGGAGGGAGCTCCTACGAGCAGTACTTC
CDR3 protein: CSASPAGGSSYEQYF
V gene: TRBV20-1
J gene: TRBJ2-7
clone size: once
D gene: TRBD2

CDR3 DNA: TGCGCCAGCAGCCGGGACAGGGGGCCCTACGAGCAGTACTTC
CDR3 protein: CASSRDRGPYEQYF
V gene: TRBV10-1
J gene: TRBJ2-7
clone size: .
D gene: TRBD1

CDR3 DNA: TGCGCCAGCAGCTTGGTGATAGCGCCTCTCTACGAGCAGTACTTC
CDR3 protein: CASSLVIAPLYEQYF
V gene: TRBV5-1
J gene: TRBJ2-7
clone size: .
D gene: .

CDR3 DNA: TGTGCCAGCAGTGTAACAGAAAACATTCAGTACTTC
CDR3 protein: CASSVTENIQYF
V gene: TRBV2
J gene: TRBJ2-4
clone size: .
D gene: .

CDR3 DNA: TGTGCCAGCAGTGGGGGGACAGTCGTTAGCAATCAGCCCCAGCATTTT
CDR3 protein: CASSGGTVVSNQPQHF
V gene: TRBV12-3/TRBV12-4
J gene: TRBJ1-5
clone size: .
D gene: TRBD1

CDR3 DNA: TGTGCCAGCAGCTTTGTAGGGGGCACAGATACGCAGTATTTT
CDR3 protein: CASSFVGGTDTQYF
V gene: TRBV7-2
J gene: TRBJ2-3
clone size: .
D gene: .

CDR3 DNA: TGTGCCAGCAGCTTGGCCAAGGACTCGAGGGATACGCAGTATTTT
CDR3 protein: CASSLAKDSRDTQYF
V gene: TRBV5-4
J gene: TRBJ2-3
clone size: .
D gene: .

CDR3 DNA: TGTGCCAGCAGTTACTCGAACAGGGGGAATTTGAACACTGAAGCTTTCTTT
CDR3 protein: CASSYSNRGNLNTEAFF
V gene: TRBV6-5
J gene: TRBJ1-1
clone size: .
D gene: TRBD1

CDR3 DNA: TGTGCCAGCAGCCATAACCCCGACCCGAAAGATACGCAGTATTTT
CDR3 protein: CASSHNPDPKDTQYF
V gene: TRBV3-1
J gene: TRBJ2-3
clone size: .
D gene: .

CDR3 DNA: TGTGCCAGCAGCTTAGTACCCAATCAGGGGGGAAACATTCAGTACTTC
CDR3 protein: CASSLVPNQGGNIQYF
V gene: TRBV7-6
J gene: TRBJ2-4
clone size: few
D gene: .

CDR3 DNA: TGCGCCAGCAGCTTGGGGGACAGGTTCAACGAGCAGTACTTC
CDR3 protein: CASSLGDRFNEQYF
V gene: TRBV5-1
J gene: TRBJ2-7
clone size: few
D gene: TRBD1

CDR3 DNA: TGTGCCAGCAGTTACGATTGGACTCGCTCCTACGAGCAGTACTTC
CDR3 protein: CASSYDWTRSYEQYF
V gene: TRBV6-5
J gene: TRBJ2-7
clone size: .
D gene: .

CDR3 DNA: TGTGCCAGCAGCGTTGGGCCGCTCACAGATACGCAGTATTTT
CDR3 protein: CASSVGPLTDTQYF
V gene: TRBV9
J gene: TRBJ2-3
clone size: .
D gene: .

CDR3 DNA: TGTGCCAGTGGTCGGGGACTAGCGGGAGCAGATGAGCAGTTCTTC
CDR3 protein: CASGRGLAGADEQFF
V gene: TRBV19
J gene: TRBJ2-1
clone size: .
D gene: TRBD2

CDR3 DNA: TGTGCCAGCAGCCAAGAGGAAAACACTGAAGCTTTCTTT
CDR3 protein: CASSQEENTEAFF
V gene: TRBV3-1
J gene: TRBJ1-1
clone size: .
D gene: .

CDR3 DNA: TGTGCCAGCAGTTCTAGCGCCAAAGAGACCCAGTACTTC
CDR3 protein: CASSSSAKETQYF
V gene: TRBV6-2/TRBV6-3
J gene: TRBJ2-5
clone size: .
D gene: .

CDR3 DNA: TGTGCCAGCAGTTACGCCCGGGAGCGGAACGAGCAGTACTTC
CDR3 protein: CASSYARERNEQYF
V gene: TRBV6-5
J gene: TRBJ2-7
clone size: few
D gene: .

CDR3 DNA: TGCAGTGCTAGATTATCGACAGGGGTCTACGAGCAGTACTTC
CDR3 protein: CSARLSTGVYEQYF
V gene: TRBV20-1
J gene: TRBJ2-7
clone size: .
D gene: TRBD1

CDR3 DNA: TGTGCCAGCAGCCACTACCCCCGACCGGAGGACTATGGCTACACCTTC
CDR3 protein: CASSHYPRPEDYGYTF
V gene: TRBV27
J gene: TRBJ1-2
clone size: .
D gene: .

CDR3 DNA: TGTGCCAGCCGGCCGGGAGGGTCCACAGATACGCAGTATTTT
CDR3 protein: CASRPGGSTDTQYF
V gene: TRBV6-6
J gene: TRBJ2-3
clone size: .
D gene: TRBD2

CDR3 DNA: TGTGCCAGCAGTGGAGGGACACTTAATGAAAAACTGTTTTTT
CDR3 protein: CASSGGTLNEKLFF
V gene: TRBV2
J gene: TRBJ1-4
clone size: once
D gene: .

CDR3 DNA: TGTGCCAGCAGCTCCTACGGGGCTAACTATGGCTACACCTTC
CDR3 protein: CASSSYGANYGYTF
V gene: TRBV5-4
J gene: TRBJ1-2
clone size: .
D gene: .

CDR3 DNA: TGCGCCAGCAGCCAGGGGACTAAAAGGCAAGAGACCCAGTACTTC
CDR3 protein: CASSQGTKRQETQYF
V gene: TRBV4-1
J gene: TRBJ2-5
clone size: .
D gene: TRBD2

CDR3 DNA: TGTGCCAGCAGGCTGGGGGGAGCTGAGCAGTTCTTC
CDR3 protein: CASRLGGAEQFF
V gene: TRBV2
J gene: TRBJ2-1
clone size: .
D gene: .

CDR3 DNA: TGTGCCAGCAGCCAAGATGGCGGTGAGACCCAGTACTTC
CDR3 protein: CASSQDGGETQYF
V gene: TRBV3-1
J gene: TRBJ2-5
clone size: .
D gene: .

CDR3 DNA: TGCAGTGCCCCCCATCAGTCAAACACCGGGGAGCTGTTTTTT
CDR3 protein: CSAPHQSNTGELFF
V gene: TRBV20-1
J gene: TRBJ2-2
clone size: .
D gene: .

CDR3 DNA: TGTGCCATCAAAAGGTCCCCCACGACTACAGATACGCAGTATTTT
CDR3 protein: CAIKRSPTTTDTQYF
V gene: TRBV6-5
J gene: TRBJ2-3
clone size: .
D gene: .

CDR3 DNA: TGTGCCAGCAGCTTAACAGGGTTCGGGAACACTGAAGCTTTCTTT
CDR3 protein: CASSLTGFGNTEAFF
V gene: TRBV7-3
J gene: TRBJ1-1
clone size: once
D gene: .

CDR3 DNA: TGTGCCAGCAGCTTGGACGAGAACACTGAAGCTTTCTTT
CDR3 protein: CASSLDENTEAFF
V gene: TRBV11-2
J gene: TRBJ1-1
clone size: .
D gene: .

CDR3 DNA: TGTGCCAGCAGGGATCTCTGGGTGGCTGAAGCTTTCTTT
CDR3 protein: CASRDLWVAEAFF
V gene: TRBV6-1
J gene: TRBJ1-1
clone size: .
D gene: .

CDR3 DNA: TGTGCCAGCAGCTGGGGGAGGGGGGATCAGCCCCAGCATTTT
CDR3 protein: CASSWGRGDQPQHF
V gene: TRBV3-1
J gene: TRBJ1-5
clone size: .
D gene: .

CDR3 DNA: TGTGCCAGCAGCCTAACCCCGGGGAACACCGGGGAGCTGTTTTTT
CDR3 protein: CASSLTPGNTGELFF
V gene: TRBV7-3
J gene: TRBJ2-2
clone size: .
D gene: .

CDR3 DNA: TGTGCCAGCAGTGAAAGCGGGGGCGTCTACGAGCAGTACTTC
CDR3 protein: CASSESGGVYEQYF
V gene: TRBV25-1
J gene: TRBJ2-7
clone size: few
D gene: TRBD2

CDR3 DNA: TGTGCCTGGAGAAAGGGGAGGTTGGAGACCCAGTACTTC
CDR3 protein: CAWRKGRLETQYF
V gene: TRBV30
J gene: TRBJ2-5
clone size: .
D gene: .

CDR3 DNA: TGTGCCAGCAGACCCACAGGGGGTGACACCGGGGAGCTGTTTTTT
CDR3 protein: CASRPTGGDTGELFF
V gene: TRBV2
J gene: TRBJ2-2
clone size: .
D gene: TRBD1